This TCR beta chain was identified in a study of blood T cell repertoires in COVID-19 (dated by TCRdb to 2018 to 2021). About the study as a whole: Samples from collaborators originated in the United States, Italy and Spain and spanned both the acute and convalescent phases of COVID-19. The prospective study material was composed of cDNA or gDNA derived from T cells, B-cell-depleted T cells, or PBMCs. Subjects who had been exposed to COVID-19, were actively infected with it, or had recovered from it provided the deeply sampled blood TCRbeta repertoires that made up the dataset. The repertoires were released in a freely available public database meant as a resource for research on the immune response to SARS-CoV-2. Samples were obtained from the ongoing ImmuneRACE study (first 160 participants) and from 950 to 1,500 subjects provided by 6 global collaborators. The sample metadata nearly always contained a de-identified subject ID, COVID-19 status, age in years and sex. Where available, HLA class I and class II types were taken from metadata supplied by the sample provider and were not determined by assay-based typing. The full study reports these points: The amount of clinical and demographic metadata varied by source and participant and was provided uncurated.

The immunoSEQ Assay, a bias-controlled multiplex PCR, was used to amplify TCRbeta CDR3 regions from genomic DNA. From the authors' description of their analysis: The number of nucleated cells in each sample was estimated by amplification of reference gene primers within the assay. To quantify the absolute abundance of each unique TCRbeta CDR3 rearrangement, sequence reads were collapsed and filtered. For each sample, productive Simpson clonality was calculated as the square root of Simpson's diversity index across productive rearrangements. Entries here come from immuneACCESS through TCRdb and include only in-frame sequences with V and J called. Some clones fail to appear in such tables; in the studies checked, an unresolved V gene covers under half of the shortfall, and the cause of the remainder is unknown. Clonal size and the V and J genes are those of that table, whereas D and trimming came from the DNA. For this sample the table gives around 250,000 clones, of which around 80% were detected only once. The top ten constitute roughly 5.3% of the sample.

The CDR3 numbers 16 residues from cysteine through phenylalanine. Just CDR3 DNA is preserved here, 48 bases in frame from base 1. V is trimmed back by 0 bases and J by 6 bases, and the junction contains 9 bases that no gene match accounts for. CDR1 and CDR2, looked up from the germline V gene, are SGDLS and YYNGEE. Participants in the prospective study were aged roughly 18 to 100 years, lived in 20 to 30 United States geographic areas, and enrolled through a virtual design. In the prospective study, participants were assigned to cohorts based on the clinical history participants reported in a screening survey and a study questionnaire. Exposed participants had been in contact with someone with a PCR-confirmed or clinician-diagnosed COVID-19 case within 2 weeks of study entry. In the prospective study, whole blood, serum and a nasopharyngeal or oropharyngeal swab were collected from each participant by mobile phlebotomists. Additional blood draws and questionnaires over an approximately two-month period could optionally be provided by prospective study participants. Prospective study blood samples were shipped either frozen or at room temperature before DNA extraction.

Comments on this clone: It lacks a known antigen. Per-nucleotide qualities are absent, and no much larger clonotype sits a single base away.

The clonotype was recovered from a man aged 40-49 years who had been exposed to COVID-19. Material for sequencing was PBMCs or T cells enriched from blood (not recorded which). The chain is encoded by TRBV9 joined to TRBJ2-1; 7 bases in the middle match TRBD2. The DNA reads as follows: TGTGCCAGCAGCGTAGCTACGGGACTAACATCCAATGAGCAGTTCTTC. The translation is CASSVATGLTSNEQFF. Here the CDR3 is joined to the reference TRBV9 and TRBJ2-1 genes, and the full variable domain is: DSGVTQTPKHLITATGQRVTLRCSPRSGDLSVYWYQQSLDQGLQFLIQYYNGEERAKGNILERFSAQQFPDLHSELNLSSLELGDSALYFCASSVATGLTSNEQFFGPGTRLTVL.